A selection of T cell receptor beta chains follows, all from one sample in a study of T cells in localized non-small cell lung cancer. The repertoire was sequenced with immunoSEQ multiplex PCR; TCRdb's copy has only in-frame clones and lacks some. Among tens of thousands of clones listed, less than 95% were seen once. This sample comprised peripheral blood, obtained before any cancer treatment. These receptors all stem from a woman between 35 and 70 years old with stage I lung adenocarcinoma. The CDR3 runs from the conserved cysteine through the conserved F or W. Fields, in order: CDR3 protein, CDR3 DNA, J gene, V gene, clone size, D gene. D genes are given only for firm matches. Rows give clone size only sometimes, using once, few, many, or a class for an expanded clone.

CDR3: CASSDDTGVDLGYTF
DNA: TGTGCCAGCAGTGATGACACAGGGGTAGACTTAGGCTACACCTTC
J: TRBJ1-2
V: TRBV25-1
size: -
D: TRBD1

CDR3: CASSLEGKETQYF
DNA: TGTGCCAGCAGCTTAGAGGGGAAAGAGACCCAGTACTTC
J: TRBJ2-5
V: TRBV7-9
size: -
D: -

CDR3: CASKRDRASDTQYF
DNA: TGTGCCAGCAAACGAGACAGGGCCTCAGATACGCAGTATTTT
J: TRBJ2-3
V: TRBV27
size: -
D: TRBD1

CDR3: CAWSGDIDEQYF
DNA: TGTGCCTGGAGTGGGGATATCGACGAGCAGTACTTC
J: TRBJ2-7
V: TRBV30
size: -
D: -

CDR3: CASSLQGRTEAFF
DNA: TGTGCCAGCAGCTTACAGGGTCGAACTGAAGCTTTCTTT
J: TRBJ1-1
V: TRBV7-3
size: -
D: -

CDR3: CASSTGPFMNEKLFF
DNA: TGTGCCAGCAGTACCGGACCGTTCATGAATGAAAAACTGTTTTTT
J: TRBJ1-4
V: TRBV27
size: -
D: -

CDR3: CASLKSRTGELFF
DNA: TGTGCCAGCCTCAAAAGTCGCACCGGGGAGCTGTTTTTT
J: TRBJ2-2
V: TRBV21-1
size: -
D: -

CDR3: CASSLGVLPYEQYF
DNA: TGTGCCAGCAGTCTTGGAGTTCTCCCCTACGAGCAGTACTTC
J: TRBJ2-7
V: TRBV14
size: -
D: -

CDR3: CASSFVGSRTDTQYF
DNA: TGTGCCAGCAGCTTTGTCGGGAGCCGCACAGATACGCAGTATTTT
J: TRBJ2-3
V: TRBV7-8
size: -
D: -

CDR3: CASSRATGTGAYNEQFF
DNA: TGCGCCAGCAGCCGAGCTACCGGGACAGGGGCCTACAATGAGCAGTTCTTC
J: TRBJ2-1
V: TRBV4-3
size: -
D: TRBD1

CDR3: CASKGGSWSNQPQHF
DNA: TGTGCCAGTAAGGGGGGTAGTTGGAGCAATCAGCCCCAGCATTTT
J: TRBJ1-5
V: TRBV19
size: -
D: -

CDR3: CASSSGGSPLTEAFF
DNA: TGTGCCAGCAGCTCAGGTGGGTCACCACTCACTGAAGCTTTCTTT
J: TRBJ1-1
V: TRBV5-6
size: once
D: -

CDR3: CASSVGRGNQPQHF
DNA: TGTGCCAGCAGCGTGGGGAGGGGCAATCAGCCCCAGCATTTT
J: TRBJ1-5
V: TRBV6-6
size: -
D: -

CDR3: CASSYLATAQPYEQYF
DNA: TGTGCCAGCAGTTACTTGGCGACAGCACAGCCCTACGAGCAGTACTTC
J: TRBJ2-7
V: TRBV6-5
size: -
D: -

CDR3: CASSGTSGVLDTQYF
DNA: TGTGCCAGCAGCGGGACTAGCGGAGTCCTAGATACGCAGTATTTT
J: TRBJ2-3
V: TRBV9
size: -
D: TRBD2

CDR3: CASSISVSSVASPDTQYF
DNA: TGTGCCAGTAGTATCTCCGTCTCTAGCGTCGCCAGCCCAGATACGCAGTATTTT
J: TRBJ2-3
V: TRBV19
size: -
D: -

CDR3: CASSGKAANYGYTF
DNA: TGTGCCAGCAGTGGAAAGGCGGCCAACTATGGCTACACCTTC
J: TRBJ1-2
V: TRBV2
size: -
D: -

CDR3: CASSIVAANTGELFF
DNA: TGTGCCAGTAGTATAGTGGCGGCGAACACCGGGGAGCTGTTTTTT
J: TRBJ2-2
V: TRBV19
size: -
D: -

CDR3: CATHPAPNEKLFF
DNA: TGTGCCACCCATCCGGCCCCTAATGAAAAACTGTTTTTT
J: TRBJ1-4
V: TRBV19
size: once
D: -

CDR3: CASRGLLNTEAFF
DNA: TGTGCCAGCAGGGGGCTCCTGAACACTGAAGCTTTCTTT
J: TRBJ1-1
V: TRBV7-9
size: -
D: -

CDR3: CASRGSYSNSPLHF
DNA: TGTGCCAGCAGAGGGTCGTACTCAAATTCACCCCTCCACTTT
J: TRBJ1-6
V: TRBV28
size: -
D: -

CDR3: CAFTDGQGGNQPQHF
DNA: TGTGCCTTTACCGACGGACAGGGCGGCAATCAGCCCCAGCATTTT
J: TRBJ1-5
V: TRBV30
size: once
D: TRBD1

CDR3: CASSFDHNEQFF
DNA: TGTGCCAGCAGTTTCGATCACAATGAGCAGTTCTTC
J: TRBJ2-1
V: TRBV6-5
size: -
D: -

CDR3: CATSRDRSNQPQHF
DNA: TGTGCCACCAGCAGAGATCGATCCAATCAGCCCCAGCATTTT
J: TRBJ1-5
V: TRBV15
size: -
D: -

CDR3: CASSAMAGTQSDSPLHF
DNA: TGTGCCAGCAGTGCTATGGCGGGGACCCAGTCTGATTCACCCCTCCACTTT
J: TRBJ1-6
V: TRBV25-1
size: -
D: -

CDR3: CASSQGGGVAYNEQFF
DNA: TGTGCCAGCAGCCAAGGGGGAGGGGTGGCCTACAATGAGCAGTTCTTC
J: TRBJ2-1
V: TRBV14
size: once
D: TRBD2

CDR3: CASSQGDRGDYEQYF
DNA: TGCGCCAGCAGTCAGGGGGACAGGGGGGACTACGAGCAGTACTTC
J: TRBJ2-7
V: TRBV23-1
size: -
D: TRBD1

CDR3: CAPPGTGEVLTEAFF
DNA: TGTGCCCCTCCCGGGACAGGGGAAGTTCTGACCGAAGCTTTCTTT
J: TRBJ1-1
V: TRBV6-1
size: -
D: TRBD1

CDR3: CASSLRLADDSQYF
DNA: TGTGCCAGCAGCTTAAGGCTAGCGGACGACTCGCAGTATTTT
J: TRBJ2-3
V: TRBV7-8
size: -
D: TRBD2

CDR3: CATSRVGQGARNEQYF
DNA: TGTGCCACCAGCAGAGTGGGACAGGGGGCGAGGAACGAGCAGTACTTC
J: TRBJ2-7
V: TRBV15
size: -
D: TRBD1

CDR3: CASSQGDVAEAFF
DNA: TGCGCCAGCAGCCAAGGGGATGTCGCTGAAGCTTTCTTT
J: TRBJ1-1
V: TRBV4-3
size: -
D: -

CDR3: CASSLGVGQTANTGELFF
DNA: TGTGCCAGCAGCTTAGGGGTGGGGCAGACGGCGAACACCGGGGAGCTGTTTTTT
J: TRBJ2-2
V: TRBV7-9
size: -
D: -

CDR3: CASSSRVGDQPQHF
DNA: TGTGCCAGCAGCTCCCGAGTTGGGGATCAGCCCCAGCATTTT
J: TRBJ1-5
V: TRBV7-2
size: once
D: -

CDR3: CASSLATAWRGTEAFF
DNA: TGTGCCAGCAGCTTAGCCACAGCATGGCGGGGAACTGAAGCTTTCTTT
J: TRBJ1-1
V: TRBV7-2
size: -
D: -

CDR3: CAGSDTNGNTIYF
DNA: TGTGCCGGGTCAGACACGAATGGAAACACCATATATTTT
J: TRBJ1-3
V: TRBV18
size: -
D: -

CDR3: CAWSPFGGQLLPSYNEQFF
DNA: TGTGCCTGGAGCCCTTTCGGGGGACAGCTTCTCCCCTCCTACAATGAGCAGTTCTTC
J: TRBJ2-1
V: TRBV30
size: once
D: -

CDR3: CASSRTGISNQPQHF
DNA: TGTGCCAGCAGCCGGACAGGGATAAGCAATCAGCCCCAGCATTTT
J: TRBJ1-5
V: TRBV6-1
size: -
D: TRBD1

CDR3: CASSGTGVAGEAQHF
DNA: TGTGCCAGCAGTGGGACAGGAGTAGCCGGGGAAGCCCAGCATTTT
J: TRBJ1-5
V: TRBV6-1
size: once
D: TRBD1

CDR3: CASRPQGALGGYTF
DNA: TGTGCCAGTAGGCCCCAGGGGGCTCTCGGGGGCTACACCTTC
J: TRBJ1-2
V: TRBV19
size: once
D: TRBD1

CDR3: CASSLSVQGALGAFF
DNA: TGTGCCAGCAGCCTGAGCGTTCAGGGGGCGCTGGGTGCTTTCTTT
J: TRBJ1-1
V: TRBV7-2
size: -
D: TRBD1

CDR3: CASSVNRGETQYF
DNA: TGTGCCAGCAGCGTTAACAGGGGTGAGACCCAGTACTTC
J: TRBJ2-5
V: TRBV6-4
size: -
D: TRBD1

CDR3: CASSPKTGSGANVLTF
DNA: TGCGCCAGCAGCCCAAAAACAGGGTCTGGGGCCAACGTCCTGACTTTC
J: TRBJ2-6
V: TRBV4-3
size: -
D: -

CDR3: CASSPPDGVYGYTF
DNA: TGTGCCAGCTCACCACCGGACGGCGTCTATGGCTACACCTTC
J: TRBJ1-2
V: TRBV18
size: once
D: -

CDR3: CASSLPGTYEQYF
DNA: TGTGCCAGCAGCTTGCCAGGTACCTACGAGCAGTACTTC
J: TRBJ2-7
V: TRBV7-8
size: -
D: -

CDR3: CASSLGDRVPTEAFF
DNA: TGTGCCAGCAGTCTGGGGGACAGGGTGCCCACTGAAGCTTTCTTT
J: TRBJ1-1
V: TRBV28
size: -
D: TRBD1

CDR3: CASSARLAGDYEQYF
DNA: TGTGCCAGCAGTGCGCGACTAGCGGGAGACTACGAGCAGTACTTC
J: TRBJ2-7
V: TRBV6-6
size: once
D: TRBD2

CDR3: CASSLTGYGYTF
DNA: TGTGCCAGCAGCCTCACAGGGTACGGCTACACCTTC
J: TRBJ1-2
V: TRBV5-3
size: -
D: -

CDR3: CAWSEYRRKLFF
DNA: TGTGCCTGGAGTGAGTACAGGCGGAAACTGTTTTTT
J: TRBJ1-4
V: TRBV30
size: -
D: -

CDR3: CASSPGPTYEQYF
DNA: TGTGCCAGCAGCCCTGGACCGACCTACGAGCAGTACTTC
J: TRBJ2-7
V: TRBV7-9
size: -
D: -

CDR3: CASSQGSLQETQYF
DNA: TGCGCCAGCAGCCAGGGATCCTTGCAAGAGACCCAGTACTTC
J: TRBJ2-5
V: TRBV4-3
size: -
D: -

CDR3: CASSPQTSGGLREQYF
DNA: TGTGCCAGCAGCCCCCAGACTAGCGGGGGGCTCCGCGAGCAGTACTTC
J: TRBJ2-7
V: TRBV7-2
size: -
D: TRBD2

CDR3: CASSQVGPLDSPPQHF
DNA: TGCGCCAGCAGCCAAGTGGGTCCCCTGGATAGTCCGCCCCAGCATTTT
J: TRBJ1-5
V: TRBV4-1
size: -
D: -

CDR3: CASRRAQGVGADTQYF
DNA: TGCGCCAGCAGAAGGGCACAGGGCGTTGGGGCAGATACGCAGTATTTT
J: TRBJ2-3
V: TRBV5-1
size: -
D: -

CDR3: CASSLFGQGNEKLFF
DNA: TGTGCCAGCAGCTTGTTCGGACAGGGGAATGAAAAACTGTTTTTT
J: TRBJ1-4
V: TRBV5-6
size: -
D: TRBD1

CDR3: CASSKGGQEANTGELFF
DNA: TGTGCCAGCAGCAAAGGGGGACAGGAAGCGAACACCGGGGAGCTGTTTTTT
J: TRBJ2-2
V: TRBV21-1
size: -
D: -